These 8 T cell receptor beta chains came from one sample sequenced in a study of glioma-infiltrating T cells. Amplification of TCR alpha and beta CDR3 regions from RNA used iRepertoire nested multiplex PCR. TCRdb re-called the multiplex PCR reads through MiXCR, storing one row per CDR3 protein. Of under 200,000 distinct CDR3 sequences in the sample, about 40% were seen once. The specimen sequenced was glioma tissue, nonneoplastic brain tissue, or PBMCs (not recorded which). These receptors all come from a human donor with low-grade glioma or glioblastoma, undergoing nonglioma brain surgery, or in good health (not recorded which).

The chain carries TRBV5-4 and TRBJ1-1, with TRBD1 as a possible D gene (6 bases). CDR3 size: 13 residues. Germline V lookup: CDR1 SGHNT, CDR2 YYREEE (reference sequence). Deletions cut 10 bases from V and 1 base from J, with 14 bases between. The CDR3 region has the DNA TGTGCCGGAGGGACACCCACGAACACTGAAGCTTTCTTT. It codes for CAGGTPTNTEAFF.

Only a few counts were recorded for this clonotype. Just one base apart from a much larger clone, this may be a read error. The chain is built from TRBV20-1 and TRBJ1-5, with D perhaps matching TRBD1 (5 bases). CDR1 DFQATT and CDR2 SNEGSKA come from the germline V gene (reference sequence). V was clipped by 7 bases and J by 6 bases, with 22 bases between them. The CDR3 runs to 15 residues. The CDR3 DNA reads as TGCAGTGAACAGCGGGGCCCTACAACTTCTCAGCCCCAGCATTTT. Encoded protein: CSEQRGPTTSQPQHF.

About this clonotype: This sequence may be a read error, since a much larger clone differs from it by one base. The rearrangement joins TRBV28 to TRBJ1-1; weak D call: TRBD1 (5 bases). Germline V CDR1 and CDR2: MDHEN, SYDVKM. The CDR3 contains 15 residues. V was pared by 3 bases and J by 2 bases, with 13 bases between. CDR3 protein: CASSLGQCSNTEAFF. The CDR3 DNA is TGTGCCAGCAGTTTGGGGCAGTGTTCAAACACTGAAGCTTTCTTT.

V is TRBV12-3 or TRBV12-4 and J is TRBJ2-1; 8 nucleotides align to TRBD1. V shed 6 bases and J 5 bases; nucleotides not matched to a gene: 6. The CDR3 totals 14 residues. The CDR3 DNA reads TGTGCCAGCAGCCGACAGGGGTCCCACAATGAGCAGTTCTTC. This encodes CASSRQGSHNEQFF.

Many counts were recorded for this clonotype. This chain connects TRBV20-1 to TRBJ1-1; TRBD1 might be the D (5 bases). This CDR3 is built from 14 residues. V lost 1 base to trimming and J lost 7 bases, with 16 bases between them. Germline CDR1 is DFQATT and CDR2 is SNEGSKA (reference sequence). The CDR3 DNA reads as TGCAGTGCTAGAGTGCGAACAGGTACTTTTGAAGCTTTCTTT. Its protein is CSARVRTGTFEAFF.

As regards this clonotype: This sequence may be a read error, since a much larger clone differs from it by one base. The chain combines TRBV4-2 with TRBJ2-3, with a tentative D call TRBD2 (6 bases). The CDR3 contains 14 residues. CDR1 and CDR2 (germline): LGHNA, YNFKEQ. V was trimmed by 4 bases and J by 1 base, leaving 9 bases between them. CDR3 loop: CASSRTMGTDTQYF. The CDR3 DNA is TGTGCCAGCAGCCGGACTATGGGCACAGATACGCAGTATTTT.

The sample holds a few counts of this clonotype. The V call is TRBV5-4, the J call TRBJ1-4; weak D call: TRBD1 (5 bases). Germline V gives CDR1 SGHNT, CDR2 YYREEE (reference sequence). Trimming shortened V by 6 bases and J by 1 base, and 10 bases separated the two germline ends. The CDR3 extends over 14 amino acids. The CDR3 DNA reads TGTGCCAGCATGGGGGACGGAACTAATGAAAAACTGTTTTTT. Its protein product is CASMGDGTNEKLFF.

This clonotype was recorded only once. A much larger clone differs by one base, so this may be a read error. The genes are TRBV24-1 and TRBJ2-1; perhaps TRBD1 as D (5 bases). V shed 3 bases and J shed 10 bases, with 15 bases lying between them. Germline lookup yields CDR1 KGHDR and CDR2 SFDVKD. The CDR3 covers 14 residues. The CDR3 sequence is CATSDRRHRQEQFF. CDR3 nucleotides: TGTGCCACCAGTGATCGCAGACATAGACAGGAGCAGTTCTTC.